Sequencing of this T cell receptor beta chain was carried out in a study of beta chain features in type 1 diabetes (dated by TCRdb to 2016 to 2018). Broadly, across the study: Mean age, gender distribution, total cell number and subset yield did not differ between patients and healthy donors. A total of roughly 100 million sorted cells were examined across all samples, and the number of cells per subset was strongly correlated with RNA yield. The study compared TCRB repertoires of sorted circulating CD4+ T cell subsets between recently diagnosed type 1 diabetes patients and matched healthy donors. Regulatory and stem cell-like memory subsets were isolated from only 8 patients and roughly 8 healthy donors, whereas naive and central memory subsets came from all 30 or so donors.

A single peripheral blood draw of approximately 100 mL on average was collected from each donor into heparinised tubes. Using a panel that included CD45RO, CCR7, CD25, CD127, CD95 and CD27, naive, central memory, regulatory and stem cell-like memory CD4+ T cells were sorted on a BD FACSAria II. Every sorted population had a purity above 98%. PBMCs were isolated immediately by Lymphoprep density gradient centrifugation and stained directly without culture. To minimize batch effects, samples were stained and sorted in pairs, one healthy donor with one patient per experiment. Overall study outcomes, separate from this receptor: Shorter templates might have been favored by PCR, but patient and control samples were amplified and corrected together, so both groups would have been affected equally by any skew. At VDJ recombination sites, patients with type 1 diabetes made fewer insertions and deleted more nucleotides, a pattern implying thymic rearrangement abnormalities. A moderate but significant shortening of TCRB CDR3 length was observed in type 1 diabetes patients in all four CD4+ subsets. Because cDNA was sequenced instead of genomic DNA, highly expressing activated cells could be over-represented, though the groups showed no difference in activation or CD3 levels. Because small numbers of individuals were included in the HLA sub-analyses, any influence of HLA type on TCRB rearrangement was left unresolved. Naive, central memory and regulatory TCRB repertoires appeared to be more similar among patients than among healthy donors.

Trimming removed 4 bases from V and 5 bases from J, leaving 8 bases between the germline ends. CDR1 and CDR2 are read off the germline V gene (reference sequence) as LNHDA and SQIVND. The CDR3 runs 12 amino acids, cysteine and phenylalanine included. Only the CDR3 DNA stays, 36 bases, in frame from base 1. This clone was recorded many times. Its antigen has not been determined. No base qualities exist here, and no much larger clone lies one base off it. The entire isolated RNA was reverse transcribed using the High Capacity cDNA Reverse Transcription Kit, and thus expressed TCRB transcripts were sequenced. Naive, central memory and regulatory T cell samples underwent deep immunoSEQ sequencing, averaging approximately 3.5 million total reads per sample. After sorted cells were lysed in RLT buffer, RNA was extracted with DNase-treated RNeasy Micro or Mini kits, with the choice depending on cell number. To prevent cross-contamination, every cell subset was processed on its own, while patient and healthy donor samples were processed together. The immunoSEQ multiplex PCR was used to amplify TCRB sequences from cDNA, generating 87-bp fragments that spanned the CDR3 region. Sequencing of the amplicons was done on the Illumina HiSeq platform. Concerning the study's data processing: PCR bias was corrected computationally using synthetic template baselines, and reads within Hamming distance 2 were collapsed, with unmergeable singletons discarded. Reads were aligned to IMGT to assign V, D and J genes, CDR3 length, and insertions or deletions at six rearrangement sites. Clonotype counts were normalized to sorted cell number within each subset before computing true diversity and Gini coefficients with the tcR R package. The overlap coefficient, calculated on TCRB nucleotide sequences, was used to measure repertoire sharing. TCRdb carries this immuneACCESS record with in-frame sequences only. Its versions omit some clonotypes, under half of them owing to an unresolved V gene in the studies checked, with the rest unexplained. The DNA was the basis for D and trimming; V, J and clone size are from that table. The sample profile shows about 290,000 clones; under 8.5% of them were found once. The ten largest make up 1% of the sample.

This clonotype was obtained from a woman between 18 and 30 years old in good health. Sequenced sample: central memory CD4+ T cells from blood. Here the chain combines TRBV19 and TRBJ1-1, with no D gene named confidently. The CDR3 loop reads CASSTLPTEAFF. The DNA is TGTGCCAGTAGTACGTTACCGACTGAAGCTTTCTTT.